The 3 T cell receptor beta chains reported below all come from one sample, sequenced in a study of blood T cell repertoires in COVID-19. The repertoire was sequenced with immunoSEQ multiplex PCR; TCRdb's copy has only in-frame clones and lacks some. Here the sample spans about 50,000 clones, 75% to 85% being singletons. Sequenced sample: peripheral blood. The receptors were gathered from a man in his forties or fifties with acute or convalescent COVID-19.

This clone was seen a few times. The rearrangement joins TRBV2 to TRBJ1-4; TRBD1 matches at 8 bases. Unmatched junction bases numbered 9, after V lost 6 bases and J lost 15 bases. CDR3 size: 12 residues. CDR1 and CDR2 from the germline V gene are SNHLY and FYNNEI. CDR3 nucleotide sequence: TGTGCCAGCAGCCCCACCCGGGACAGGTTGTTTTTT. Translating it yields CASSPTRDRLFF.

V and J are TRBV19 and TRBJ2-1, with 7 positions matching TRBD1. Trimming at V came to 6 bases and at J to 5 bases, leaving 1 base not matched to a gene. Germline V gene lookup returns CDR1 LNHDA and CDR2 SQIVND (reference sequence). The CDR3 spans 12 residues. The CDR3 reads CASRQGHNEQFF. CDR3 nucleotide sequence: TGTGCCAGTAGACAGGGGCACAATGAGCAGTTCTTC.

The chain recombines TRBV5-8 with TRBJ1-5, with a weak D call TRBD1 (5 bases). From germline, CDR1 is SGHTS and CDR2 YDEGEE. The CDR3 totals 15 residues. The V end was cut by 0 bases, the J end by 7 bases, with 14 bases between. The CDR3 DNA reads as TGTGCCAGCAGCTTGGAAGCAGGGTGGGGACAGCCCCAGCATTTT. Translation gives CASSLEAGWGQPQHF.